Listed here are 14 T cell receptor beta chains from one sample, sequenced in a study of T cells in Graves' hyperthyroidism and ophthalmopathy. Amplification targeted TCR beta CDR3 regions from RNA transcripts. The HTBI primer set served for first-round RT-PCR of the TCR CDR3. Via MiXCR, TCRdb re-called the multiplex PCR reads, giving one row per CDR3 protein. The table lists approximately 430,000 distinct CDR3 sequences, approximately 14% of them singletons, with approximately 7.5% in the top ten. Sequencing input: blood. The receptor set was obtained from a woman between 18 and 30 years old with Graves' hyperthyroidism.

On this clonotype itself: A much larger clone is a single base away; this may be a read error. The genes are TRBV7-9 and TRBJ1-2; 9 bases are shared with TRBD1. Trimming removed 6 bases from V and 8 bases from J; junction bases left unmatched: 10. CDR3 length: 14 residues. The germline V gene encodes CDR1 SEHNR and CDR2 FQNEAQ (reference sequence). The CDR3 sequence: CASRTTDRGGGYTF. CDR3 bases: TGTGCCAGCAGGACGACAGACAGGGGGGGAGGCTACACCTTC.

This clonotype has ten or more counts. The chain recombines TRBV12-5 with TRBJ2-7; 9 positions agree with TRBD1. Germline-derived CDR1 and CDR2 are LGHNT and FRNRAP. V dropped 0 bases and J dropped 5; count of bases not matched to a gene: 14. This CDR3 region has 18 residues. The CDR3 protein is CASGLVPSGQGIMHEQYF. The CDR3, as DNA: TGTGCTAGTGGTTTGGTACCCTCCGGACAGGGGATCATGCACGAGCAGTACTTC.

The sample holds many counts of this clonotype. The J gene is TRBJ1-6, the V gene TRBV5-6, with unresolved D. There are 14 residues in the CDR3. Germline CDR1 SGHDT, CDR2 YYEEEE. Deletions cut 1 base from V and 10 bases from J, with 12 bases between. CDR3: CASSLKQNASPLHF. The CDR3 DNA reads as TGTGCCAGCAGCTTGAAGCAGAACGCGTCACCCCTCCACTTT.

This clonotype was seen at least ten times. The chain's CDR3 is CASSQDQGYEQYF. The CDR3 nucleotides are TGCGCCAGCAGCCAAGACCAGGGCTACGAGCAGTACTTC. The rearrangement uses TRBV4-1 and TRBJ2-7, with a tentative D call TRBD1 (5 bases). V was pared by 0 bases and J by 3 bases, with 6 bases between. Germline CDR1 and CDR2: MGHRA and YSYEKL. The length of the CDR3 is 13 residues.

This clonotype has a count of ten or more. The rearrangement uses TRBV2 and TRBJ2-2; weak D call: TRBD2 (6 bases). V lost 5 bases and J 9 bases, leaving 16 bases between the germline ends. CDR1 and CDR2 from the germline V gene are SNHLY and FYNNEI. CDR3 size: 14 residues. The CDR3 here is CASSKGLFNRELFF. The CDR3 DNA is TGTGCCAGCAGTAAGGGACTGTTCAACCGGGAGCTGTTTTTT.

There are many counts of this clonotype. The CDR3 bases are TGTGCCAGCAGTCGAACCTACAATGAGCAGTTCTTC. Translated, it gives CASSRTYNEQFF. The V call is TRBV7-3, the J call TRBJ2-1; D call uncertain. The CDR3 loop spans 12 amino acids. The V gene lost 6 bases and the J gene lost 2 bases, with 5 bases spanning the gap. Germline V lookup: CDR1 SGHTA, CDR2 FQGTGA. The full variable domain, in which reference TRBV7-3 and TRBJ2-1 provide the parts outside the CDR3, is GAGVSQTPSNKVTEKGKYVELRCDPISGHTALYWYRQSLGQGPEFLIYFQGTGAADDSGLPNDRFFAVRPEGSVSTLKIQRTERGDSAVYLCASSRTYNEQFFGPGTRLTVL.

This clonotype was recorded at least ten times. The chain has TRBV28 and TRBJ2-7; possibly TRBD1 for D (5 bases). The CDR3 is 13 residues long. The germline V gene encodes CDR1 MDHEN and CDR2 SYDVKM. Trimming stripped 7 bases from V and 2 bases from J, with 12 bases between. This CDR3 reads CASTSQGTYEQYF. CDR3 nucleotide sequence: TGTGCCAGCACCTCCCAGGGAACCTACGAGCAGTACTTC.

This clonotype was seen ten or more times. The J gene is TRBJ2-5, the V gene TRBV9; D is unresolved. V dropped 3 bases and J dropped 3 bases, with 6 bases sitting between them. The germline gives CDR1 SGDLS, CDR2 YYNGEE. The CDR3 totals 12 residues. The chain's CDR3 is CASSEAEETQYF. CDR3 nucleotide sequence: TGTGCCAGCAGCGAGGCAGAAGAGACCCAGTACTTC.

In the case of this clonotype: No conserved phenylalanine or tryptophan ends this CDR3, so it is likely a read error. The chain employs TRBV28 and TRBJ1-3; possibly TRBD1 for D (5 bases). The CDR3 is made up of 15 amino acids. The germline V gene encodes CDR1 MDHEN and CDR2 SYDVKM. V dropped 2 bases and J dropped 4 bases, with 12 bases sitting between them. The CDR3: CASSLGQGRGNTIYL. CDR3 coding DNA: TGTGCCAGCAGTTTAGGGCAGGGACGAGGAAACACCATATATCTT.

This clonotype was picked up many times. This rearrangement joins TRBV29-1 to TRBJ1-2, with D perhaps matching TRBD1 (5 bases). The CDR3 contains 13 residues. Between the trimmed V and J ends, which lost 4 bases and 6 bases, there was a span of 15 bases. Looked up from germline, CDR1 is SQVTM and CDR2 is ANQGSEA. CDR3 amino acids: CSVVGRVWDGYTF. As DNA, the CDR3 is TGCAGCGTTGTGGGCAGGGTTTGGGATGGCTACACCTTC.

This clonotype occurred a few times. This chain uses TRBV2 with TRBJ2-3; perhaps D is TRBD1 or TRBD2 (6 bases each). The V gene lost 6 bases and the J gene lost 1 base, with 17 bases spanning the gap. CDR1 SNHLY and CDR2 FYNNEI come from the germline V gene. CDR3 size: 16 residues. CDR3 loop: CASRGAGPKGTDTQYF. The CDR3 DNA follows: TGTGCCAGCAGGGGGGCGGGGCCAAAAGGCACAGATACGCAGTATTTT.

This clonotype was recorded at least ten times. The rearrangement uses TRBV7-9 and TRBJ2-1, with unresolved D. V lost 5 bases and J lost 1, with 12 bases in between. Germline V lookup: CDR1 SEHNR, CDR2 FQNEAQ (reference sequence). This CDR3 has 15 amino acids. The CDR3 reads CASSPKGGSYNEQFF. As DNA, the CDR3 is TGTGCCAGCAGCCCTAAGGGTGGGTCCTACAATGAGCAGTTCTTC.

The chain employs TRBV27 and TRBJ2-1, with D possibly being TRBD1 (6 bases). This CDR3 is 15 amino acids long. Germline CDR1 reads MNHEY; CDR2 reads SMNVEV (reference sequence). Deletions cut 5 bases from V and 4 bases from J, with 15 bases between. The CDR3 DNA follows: TGTGCCAGCAGTCCCCCAGGGGAGTGGTACAATGAGCAGTTCTTC. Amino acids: CASSPPGEWYNEQFF.

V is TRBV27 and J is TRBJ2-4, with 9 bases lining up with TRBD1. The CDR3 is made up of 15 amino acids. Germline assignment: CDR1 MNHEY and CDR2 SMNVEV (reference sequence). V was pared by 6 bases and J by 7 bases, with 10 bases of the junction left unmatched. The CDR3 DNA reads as TGTGCCAGCAGCCTGATAAACAGGGGGCTGAACATTCAGTACTTC. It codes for CASSLINRGLNIQYF.